These 20 T cell receptor beta chains share one sample of origin, sequenced in a study of blood T cells in healthy people across ages. Using a J-beta primer mix together with a sample-barcoded 5' primer, a second PCR was run for roughly 6 to 11 cycles. Each CDR3 protein gets one entry after TCRdb re-called the 5' RACE reads with MiXCR. The sample shows approximately 760,000 distinct CDR3 sequences, approximately 25% of them seen only once. The data were also submitted as part of a second study, on T cells of mothers and their children.

Specimen: blood. These receptor sequences come from a boy aged 5-17 years in good health.

This chain uses TRBV29-1 with TRBJ2-6; D gene ambiguous. The CDR3 sequence is 13 residues long. V was trimmed by 7 bases and J by 6 bases, leaving 13 bases between them. In germline, CDR1 is SQVTM, CDR2 ANQGSEA. The CDR3 sequence is CSDRPFEANVLTF. CDR3 DNA: TGCAGCGATCGGCCATTTGAGGCCAACGTCCTGACTTTC.

CDR3 DNA sequence: TGCGCCAGCAGCCAAGGAACCGCTCCAGCGGGGTCCTACAATGAGCAGTTCTTC. This encodes CASSQGTAPAGSYNEQFF. The chain uses TRBV4-1 and TRBJ2-1, with 7 nucleotides matching TRBD2. V shed 1 base, J shed 1 base, and the junction held 10 bases outside the gene matches. Germline lookup yields CDR1 MGHRA and CDR2 YSYEKL. This CDR3 has 18 residues.

This clonotype showed up just a few times. This rearrangement joins TRBV7-9 to TRBJ2-6; no clear D. The length of the CDR3 is 17 residues. Germline V lookup: CDR1 SEHNR, CDR2 FQNEAQ (reference sequence). Deletions cut 6 bases from V and 0 bases from J, with 15 bases between. CDR3 nucleotide sequence: TGTGCCAGCAGTTACTCAGGTTCCTTCTCTGGGGCCAACGTCCTGACTTTC. It encodes CASSYSGSFSGANVLTF.

The chain combines TRBV20-1 with TRBJ1-2; possible D gene TRBD1, 5 bases. This CDR3 is 13 amino acids long. Germline CDR1 DFQATT, CDR2 SNEGSKA (reference sequence). V was clipped by 5 bases and J by 1 base, with 11 bases between them. CDR3 coding DNA: TGCAGTGCTTTACAGACAGATAACTATGGCTACACCTTC. This encodes CSALQTDNYGYTF.

This clonotype turned up a few times. The V call is TRBV11-2, the J call TRBJ2-7; perhaps TRBD1 as D (5 bases). V lost 2 bases to trimming and J lost 2 bases, with 13 bases between them. Germline lookup yields CDR1 SGHAT and CDR2 FQNNGV. CDR3 length: 15 amino acids. Here the CDR3 reads CASSLRGATTYEQYF. The CDR3 DNA reads as TGTGCCAGCAGCTTAAGGGGCGCCACGACCTACGAGCAGTACTTC.

This chain links TRBV7-9 with TRBJ2-1, with 8 bases identical to TRBD2. The CDR3 is 19 residues long. Trimming took 4 bases from V and 0 from J; bases not matched to a gene: 14. Germline assignment: CDR1 SEHNR and CDR2 FQNEAQ (reference sequence). CDR3 sequence (DNA): TGTGCCAGCAGCTCGACAAGCTTGGCGGGAGGATCCTCCTACAATGAGCAGTTCTTC. This gives the protein CASSSTSLAGGSSYNEQFF.

The chain carries TRBV5-1 and TRBJ2-2; D possibly corresponds to TRBD1 (5 bases). The length of the CDR3 is 15 residues. CDR1 is SGHRS and CDR2 is YFSETQ in the germline V gene. V lost 6 bases to trimming and J lost 1 base, with 13 bases between them. The DNA of the CDR3 is TGCGCCAGCACGGACAATTCCGGGAACACCGGGGAGCTGTTTTTT. Residues: CASTDNSGNTGELFF. The complete variable domain, with remaining parts taken from reference TRBV5-1 and TRBJ2-2, reads KAGVTQTPRYLIKTRGQQVTLSCSPISGHRSVSWYQQTPGQGLQFLFEYFSETQRNKGNFPGRFSGRQFSNSRSEMNVSTLELGDSALYLCASTDNSGNTGELFFGEGSRLTVL.

The chain uses TRBV27 and TRBJ2-7; TRBD1 matches 8 bases. Germline V gene lookup returns CDR1 MNHEY and CDR2 SMNVEV (reference sequence). This CDR3 spans 15 amino acids. V shed 5 bases, J shed 5 bases, and the junction held 11 bases outside the gene matches. The CDR3 nucleotides are TGTGCCAGCAGTGTAAACCGGGACAGGCCCAACGAGCAGTACTTC. As protein: CASSVNRDRPNEQYF.

The chain has TRBV6-5 and TRBJ2-5; TRBD1 aligns across 7 bases. This CDR3 spans 14 amino acids. Germline V lookup: CDR1 MNHEY, CDR2 SVGAGI. J was trimmed by 5 bases and V by 0 bases; bases with no gene match: 3. In nucleotides, the CDR3 is TGTGCCAGCAGTTACTCTACAGGGGTGGAGACCCAGTACTTC. Amino acid sequence: CASSYSTGVETQYF.

This clonotype was seen only a few times. The rearrangement uses TRBV20-1 and TRBJ1-2; no reliable D call. From germline, CDR1 is DFQATT and CDR2 SNEGSKA (reference sequence). The CDR3 runs 12 residues. Deletions cut 6 bases from V and 6 bases from J, with 14 bases between. In nucleotides, the CDR3 is TGCAGTGCGACCGGACCGCTTGATGGCTACACCTTC. The encoded protein is CSATGPLDGYTF.

This clonotype appeared a single time. This chain connects TRBV19 to TRBJ1-5, with TRBD1 as a possible D gene (6 bases). The CDR3 totals 15 residues. The V end lost 5 bases, the J end lost 2 bases, and 13 bases lay between the germline ends. CDR1 is LNHDA and CDR2 is SQIVND in the germline V gene (reference sequence). CDR3 DNA: TGTGCCAGTAGTCCGGACAAGGGGGGCAATCAGCCCCAGCATTTT. Its translation is CASSPDKGGNQPQHF.

The V call is TRBV10-3, the J call TRBJ2-7; a possible D gene is TRBD1 (5 bases). Germline-derived CDR1 and CDR2 are ENHRY and SYGVKD. This CDR3 contains 14 residues. The ends were cut back, 10 bases at V and 1 base at J, with 17 bases in the middle. The CDR3 nucleotides are TGTGCCACGCACCCGGCAGGGTATTCCTACGAGCAGTACTTC. Protein: CATHPAGYSYEQYF.

The chain links TRBV6-5 to TRBJ2-5; 12 bases align to TRBD1. V shed 0 bases, J shed 6 bases, and the junction held 5 bases outside the gene matches. The CDR3 runs to 16 residues. CDR1 is MNHEY and CDR2 is SVGAGI in the germline V gene. CDR3 DNA: TGTGCCAGCAGTTACTCCGGGACAGGGGGCTCGAAGACCCAGTACTTC. It translates to CASSYSGTGGSKTQYF.

A few counts support this clonotype. The rearrangement links TRBV6-2 or TRBV6-3 to TRBJ2-7; D not resolved. V was shortened by 6 bases and J by 5 bases, with 23 bases between the two germline ends. The CDR3 runs 16 residues. In germline, CDR1 is MNHEY, CDR2 SVGEGT. CDR3 in amino acids: CASSFTVISPGDEQYF. The CDR3 bases are TGTGCCAGCAGCTTTACCGTGATTAGCCCGGGCGACGAGCAGTACTTC.

This sequence joins TRBV18 and TRBJ1-3; D gene ambiguous. Germline CDR1 reads KGHSH; CDR2 reads LQKENI. Trimming pared 3 bases from V and 3 bases from J, leaving 6 bases between. This CDR3 is built from 13 residues. The CDR3 loop is CASSPADGNTIYF. For the CDR3, the DNA is TGTGCCAGCTCACCCGCAGATGGAAACACCATATATTTT.

The genes are TRBV29-1 and TRBJ2-5, with D maybe TRBD1 (5 bases). The DNA end is more similar to TRBJ2-1, so the J call may be wrong. The CDR3 extends over 12 amino acids. Germline assignment: CDR1 SQVTM and CDR2 ANQGSEA. CDR3 DNA: TGCAGCGTAAGAGAAACAGGAATTGAGCAGTTCTTC. It translates to CSVRETGIEQFF.

This clonotype was observed a handful of times. This chain links TRBV5-6 with TRBJ2-5, with 8 bases lining up with TRBD2. From germline, CDR1 is SGHDT and CDR2 YYEEEE. J was trimmed by 5 bases and V by 4 bases; bases with no gene match: 7. The CDR3 runs 14 residues. In DNA form, the CDR3 reads TGTGCCAGCAGCCCCCTGCGGGGGGTCGAGACCCAGTACTTC. Residues: CASSPLRGVETQYF.

The chain has TRBV5-6 and TRBJ2-1, with TRBD1 matching over 8 bases. Germline CDR1 reads SGHDT; CDR2 reads YYEEEE. The CDR3 runs 15 residues. V lost 0 bases to trimming and J lost 7 bases; unmatched junction nucleotides: 6. As DNA, the CDR3 is TGTGCCAGCAGCTTGGGGACAGGGACTGGTAATGAGCAGTTCTTC. Translated: CASSLGTGTGNEQFF.

A few counts support this clonotype. The V call is TRBV7-3, the J call TRBJ2-1, with 8 bases that match TRBD2. Germline CDR1 and CDR2: SGHTA and FQGTGA. CDR3 length: 14 amino acids. V lost 5 bases and J lost 5; bases outside the gene matches: 5. The CDR3 reads CASSVSGMNNEQFF. In DNA, the CDR3 is TGTGCCAGCAGCGTTAGCGGGATGAACAATGAGCAGTTCTTC.

There are a few counts of this clonotype. CDR3 protein: CSASTGRGLGTGELFF. The CDR3 DNA reads as TGCAGTGCTAGTACCGGGCGGGGCCTGGGAACCGGGGAGCTGTTTTTT. The V gene is TRBV20-1, the J gene TRBJ2-2; D is perhaps TRBD2 (6 bases). The CDR3 runs to 16 residues. CDR1 and CDR2 from the germline V gene are DFQATT and SNEGSKA (reference sequence). V lost 3 bases and J 5 bases, leaving 19 bases between the germline ends.